A selection of T cell receptor beta chains follows, all from one sample in a study of monozygotic twins with inflammatory bowel disease. TCRdb reprocessed the 5' RACE reads; each CDR3 protein has one entry and no DNA is given. This table lists hundreds of thousands of distinct CDR3 sequences. The source material was blood. The receptors originated from a human donor with ulcerative colitis or Crohn's disease, or a healthy co-twin of an affected twin (not recorded which). CDR3s include the opening cysteine and the closing phenylalanine or tryptophan. Fields, in order: V gene, J gene, CDR3 protein.

TRBV27	TRBJ1-2	CASSSRSNYGYTF
TRBV19	TRBJ1-5	CASQGKKGSNQPQHF
TRBV11-2	TRBJ2-1	CASSSGSRGRDNEQFF
TRBV5-1	TRBJ1-1	CASNGGTPEAFF
TRBV20-1	TRBJ2-5	CSARDRLFGMTQYF
TRBV5-1	TRBJ2-2	CASGREATANTGELFF
TRBV7-9	TRBJ1-2	CASSSAQQYGYTF
TRBV7-8	TRBJ1-1	CASSQDRDTEAFF
TRBV6-5	TRBJ2-2	CASSYSTGEGGELFF
TRBV15	TRBJ2-7	CATSSGTGSYEQYF
TRBV6-1	TRBJ2-7	CAISPRDRGSSYEQYF
TRBV5-1	TRBJ2-1	CASSFVQGGIYNEQFF
TRBV7-2	TRBJ2-2	CASSSYYGGSGTGELFF
TRBV24-1	TRBJ2-1	CATSDSGLAGADSYNEQFF
TRBV7-9	TRBJ1-3	CASSLASTAGNTIYF
TRBV6-5	TRBJ1-2	CASSYSWTGAHYGYTF
TRBV7-2	TRBJ1-1	CASSLSRANTEAFF
TRBV18	TRBJ2-7	CASSPLGFDRGFYEQYF